This T cell receptor (beta chain) was found in a study of blood T cell repertoires in COVID-19. Study-level background: Material from acute and convalescent COVID-19 was sourced from the United States, Italy and Spain. T cells, B-cell-depleted T cells, or PBMCs provided the cDNA or gDNA that served as material.

The study drew participants aged about 18 to 90 years from about two dozen US areas. Germline lookup yields CDR1 LGHDT and CDR2 YNNKEL (reference sequence). The CDR3 loop spans 18 amino acids. V shed 3 bases, J shed 0 bases, and the junction held 10 bases outside the gene matches. TCRdb's table, derived via immunoSEQ multiplex PCR, lists solely in-frame clones and lacks some. The profile shows fewer than 250,000 clones, about 80% of them singletons. Sequenced material: PBMCs or T cells enriched from blood (not recorded which). The receptor comes from a woman aged 40 to 50 who had been exposed to COVID-19. V usage is TRBV3-1 (or the pseudogene TRBV3-2) and J usage is TRBJ2-7; TRBD1 aligns across 11 bases. CDR3 sequence: CASSQGQGEGWGSYEQYF. CDR3 bases: TGTGCCAGCAGCCAGGGACAGGGGGAAGGTTGGGGCTCCTACGAGCAGTACTTC.